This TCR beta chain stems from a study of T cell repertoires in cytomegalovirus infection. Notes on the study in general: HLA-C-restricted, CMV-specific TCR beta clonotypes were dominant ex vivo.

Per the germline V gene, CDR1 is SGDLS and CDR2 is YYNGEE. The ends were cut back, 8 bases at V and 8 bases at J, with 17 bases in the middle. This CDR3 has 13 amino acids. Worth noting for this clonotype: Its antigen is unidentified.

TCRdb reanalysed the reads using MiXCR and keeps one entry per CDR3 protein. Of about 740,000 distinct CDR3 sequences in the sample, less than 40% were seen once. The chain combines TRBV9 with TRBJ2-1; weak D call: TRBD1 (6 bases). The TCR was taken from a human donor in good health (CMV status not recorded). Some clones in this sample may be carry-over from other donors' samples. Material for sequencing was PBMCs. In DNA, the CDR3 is TGTGCCAGAAGCCCCCGGGCAGGGGATGAGCAGTTCTTC. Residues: CARSPRAGDEQFF.